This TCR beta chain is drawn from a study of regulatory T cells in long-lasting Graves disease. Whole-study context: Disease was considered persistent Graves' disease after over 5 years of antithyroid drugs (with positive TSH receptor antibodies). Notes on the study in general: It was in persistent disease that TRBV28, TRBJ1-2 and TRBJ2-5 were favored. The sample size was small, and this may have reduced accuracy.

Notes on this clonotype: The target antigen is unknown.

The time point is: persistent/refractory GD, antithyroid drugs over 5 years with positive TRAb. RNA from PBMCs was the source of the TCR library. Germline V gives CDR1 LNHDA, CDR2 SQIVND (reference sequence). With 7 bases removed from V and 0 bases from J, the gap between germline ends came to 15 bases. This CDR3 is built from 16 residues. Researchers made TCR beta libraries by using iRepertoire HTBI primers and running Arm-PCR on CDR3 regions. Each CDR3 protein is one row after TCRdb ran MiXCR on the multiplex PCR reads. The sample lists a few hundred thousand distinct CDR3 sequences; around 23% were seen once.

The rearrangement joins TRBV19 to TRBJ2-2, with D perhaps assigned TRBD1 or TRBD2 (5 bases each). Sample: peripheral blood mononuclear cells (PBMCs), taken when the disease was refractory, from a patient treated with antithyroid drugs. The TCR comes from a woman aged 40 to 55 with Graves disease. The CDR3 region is CASNIPGAANTGELFF. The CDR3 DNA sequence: TGTGCCAGTAATATTCCCGGGGCAGCGAACACCGGGGAGCTGTTTTTT. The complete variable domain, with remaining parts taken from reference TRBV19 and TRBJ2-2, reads DGGITQSPKYLFRKEGQNVTLSCEQNLNHDAMYWYRQDPGQGLRLIYYSQIVNDFQKGDIAEGYSVSREKKESFPLTVTSAQKNPTAFYLCASNIPGAANTGELFFGEGSRLTVL.